The T cell receptor (beta chain) described here comes from a study of blood T cell repertoires in COVID-19. Study summary: PBMCs, B-cell-depleted T cells, or T cells provided the cDNA or gDNA that made up the material.

The study drew participants aged about 18 to 89 years from fewer than 30 US areas. Membership in each cohort depended on participant-reported clinical history. The germline gives CDR1 KGHSH, CDR2 LQKENI. The CDR3 runs 13 residues. The V end lost 3 bases, the J end lost 0 bases, and 6 bases lay between the germline ends. Original methodology: The assay estimated nucleated cells by amplifying reference gene primers. Produced via immunoSEQ multiplex PCR; TCRdb's table is partial and in-frame only. That table supplies the V and J calls and clone size; D and trimming were determined from the DNA. In the table there are roughly 140,000 clones, approximately 90% of which are singletons. A word on this clone: This same CDR3 is encoded by further DNA sequences in the sample.

This rearrangement joins TRBV18 to TRBJ2-7, with a weak D call TRBD2 (6 bases). Sequencing input: PBMCs or T cells enriched from blood (not recorded which). The origin of this receptor is a woman in her 30s with acute COVID-19. CDR3 in DNA: TGTGCCAGCTCACCCGGGAGCTCCTACGAGCAGTACTTC. It encodes CASSPGSSYEQYF.